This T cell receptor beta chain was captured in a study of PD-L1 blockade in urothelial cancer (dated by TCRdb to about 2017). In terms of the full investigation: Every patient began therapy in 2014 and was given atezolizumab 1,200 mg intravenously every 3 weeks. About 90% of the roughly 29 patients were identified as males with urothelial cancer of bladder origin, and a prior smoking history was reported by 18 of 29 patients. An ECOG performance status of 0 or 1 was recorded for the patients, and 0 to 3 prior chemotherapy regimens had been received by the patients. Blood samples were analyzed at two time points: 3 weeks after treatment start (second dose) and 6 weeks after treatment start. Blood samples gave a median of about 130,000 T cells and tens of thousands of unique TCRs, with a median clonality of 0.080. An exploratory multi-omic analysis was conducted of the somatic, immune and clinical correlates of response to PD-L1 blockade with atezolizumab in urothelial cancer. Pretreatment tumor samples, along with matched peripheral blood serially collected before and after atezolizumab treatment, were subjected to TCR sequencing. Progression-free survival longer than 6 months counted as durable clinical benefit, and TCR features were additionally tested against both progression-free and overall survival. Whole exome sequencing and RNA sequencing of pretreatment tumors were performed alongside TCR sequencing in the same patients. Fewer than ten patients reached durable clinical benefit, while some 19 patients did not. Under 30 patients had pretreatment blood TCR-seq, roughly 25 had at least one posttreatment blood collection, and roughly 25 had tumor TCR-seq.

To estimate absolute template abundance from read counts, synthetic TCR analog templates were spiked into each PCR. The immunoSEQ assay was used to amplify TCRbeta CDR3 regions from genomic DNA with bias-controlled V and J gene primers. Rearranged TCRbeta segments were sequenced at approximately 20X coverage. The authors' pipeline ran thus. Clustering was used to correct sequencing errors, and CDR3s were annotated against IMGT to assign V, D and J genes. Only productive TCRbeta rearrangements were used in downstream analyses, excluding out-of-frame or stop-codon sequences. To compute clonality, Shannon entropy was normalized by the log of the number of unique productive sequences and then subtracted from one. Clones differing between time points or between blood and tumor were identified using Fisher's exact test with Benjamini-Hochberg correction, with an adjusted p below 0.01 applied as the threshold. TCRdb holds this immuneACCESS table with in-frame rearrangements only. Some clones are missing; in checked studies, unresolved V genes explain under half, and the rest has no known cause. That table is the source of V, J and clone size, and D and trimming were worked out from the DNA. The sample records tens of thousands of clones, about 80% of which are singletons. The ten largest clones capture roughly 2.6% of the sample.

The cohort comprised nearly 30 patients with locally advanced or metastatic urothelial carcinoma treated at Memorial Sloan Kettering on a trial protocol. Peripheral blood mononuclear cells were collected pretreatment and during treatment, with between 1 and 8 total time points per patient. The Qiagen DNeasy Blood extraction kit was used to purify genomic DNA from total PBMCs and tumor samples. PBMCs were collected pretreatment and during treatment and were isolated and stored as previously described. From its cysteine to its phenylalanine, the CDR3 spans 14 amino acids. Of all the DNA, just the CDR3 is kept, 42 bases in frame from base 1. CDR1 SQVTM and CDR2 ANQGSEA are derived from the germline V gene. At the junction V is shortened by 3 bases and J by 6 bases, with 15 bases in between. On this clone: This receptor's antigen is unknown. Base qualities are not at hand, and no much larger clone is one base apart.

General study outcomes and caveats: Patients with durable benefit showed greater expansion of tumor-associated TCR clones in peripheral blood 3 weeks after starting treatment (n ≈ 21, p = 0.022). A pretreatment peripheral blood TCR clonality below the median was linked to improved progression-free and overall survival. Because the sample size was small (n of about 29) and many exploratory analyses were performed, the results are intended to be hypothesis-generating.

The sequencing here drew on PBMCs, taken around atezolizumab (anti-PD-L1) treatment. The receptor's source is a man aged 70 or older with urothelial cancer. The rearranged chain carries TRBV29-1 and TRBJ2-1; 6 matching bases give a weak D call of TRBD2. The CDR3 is CSVEGVYGGNEQFF. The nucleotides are TGCAGCGTTGAGGGGGTATACGGGGGCAATGAGCAGTTCTTC.